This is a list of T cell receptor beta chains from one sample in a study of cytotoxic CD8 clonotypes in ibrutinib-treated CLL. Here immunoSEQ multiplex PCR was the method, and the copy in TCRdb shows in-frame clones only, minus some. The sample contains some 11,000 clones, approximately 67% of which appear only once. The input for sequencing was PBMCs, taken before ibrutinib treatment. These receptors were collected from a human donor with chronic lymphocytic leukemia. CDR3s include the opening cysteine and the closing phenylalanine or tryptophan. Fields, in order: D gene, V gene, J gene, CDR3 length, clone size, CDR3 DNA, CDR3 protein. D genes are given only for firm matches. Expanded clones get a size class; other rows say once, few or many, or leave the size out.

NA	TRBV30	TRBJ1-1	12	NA	TGTGGGGCCCGGAGAGACCACACTGAAGCTTTCTTT	CGARRDHTEAFF
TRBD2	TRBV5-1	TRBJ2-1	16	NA	TGCGCCAGCAAATGGACTAGCGGGGGGCCGGCGGATGAGCAGTTCTTC	CASKWTSGGPADEQFF
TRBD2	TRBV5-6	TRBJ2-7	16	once	TGTGCCAGCAGCTTGGGACTAGCCCGGAGCTCCTACGAGCAGTACTTC	CASSLGLARSSYEQYF
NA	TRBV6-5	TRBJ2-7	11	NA	TGTGCCAGCAGTTTTTCGGGTGAGCAGTACTTC	CASSFSGEQYF
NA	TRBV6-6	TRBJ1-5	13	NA	TGTGCCAGCAGTGGAAAGGGAGGTCAGCCCCAGCATTTT	CASSGKGGQPQHF
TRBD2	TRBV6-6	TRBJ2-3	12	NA	TGTGCCAGTGGCGGGGGACCAGATACGCAGTATTTT	CASGGGPDTQYF
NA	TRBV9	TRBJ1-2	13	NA	TGTGCCAGCAGCCCGGACGGTGCGGGGGGCTACACCTTC	CASSPDGAGGYTF
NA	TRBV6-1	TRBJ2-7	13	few	TGTGCCAGCAGTAACAGGGCCCTATACGAGCAGTACTTC	CASSNRALYEQYF
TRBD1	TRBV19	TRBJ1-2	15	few	TGTGCCAGTAGTATCGCCGGGACAGGGGGCGATGGCTACACCTTC	CASSIAGTGGDGYTF
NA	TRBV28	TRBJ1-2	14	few	TGTGCCAGCAGACCTCTAGGGTTAGGAGATGGCTACACCTTC	CASRPLGLGDGYTF
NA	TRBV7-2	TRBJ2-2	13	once	TGTGCCAGCAGCTCAGGGTTTACCGGGGAGCTGTTTTTT	CASSSGFTGELFF
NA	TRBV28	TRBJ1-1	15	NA	TGTGCCAGCAGCATACAGACAGATATGAACACTGAAGCTTTCTTT	CASSIQTDMNTEAFF
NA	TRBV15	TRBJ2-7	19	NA	TGTGCCACCAGCCTACGTGGGGGCTGGGGGTTCCCTAGCTCCTACGAGCAGTACTTC	CATSLRGGWGFPSSYEQYF
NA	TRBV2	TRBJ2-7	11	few	TGTGCCAGCCAAGAGGGCTACGAGCAGTACTTC	CASQEGYEQYF
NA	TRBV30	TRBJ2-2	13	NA	TGTGCCTGGCTGGGACACTACACCGGGGAGCTGTTTTTT	CAWLGHYTGELFF
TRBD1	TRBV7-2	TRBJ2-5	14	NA	TGTGCCAGCAGCTCCGGGACAGGACAAGAGACCCAGTACTTC	CASSSGTGQETQYF
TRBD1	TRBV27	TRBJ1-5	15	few	TGTGCCAGCAGCTCGGACAGGGGGATGGATCAGCCCCAGCATTTT	CASSSDRGMDQPQHF
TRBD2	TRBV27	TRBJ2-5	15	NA	TGTGCCAGCAGTCCCCTAGCGGGGGCCGTTCCGACCCAGTACTTC	CASSPLAGAVPTQYF
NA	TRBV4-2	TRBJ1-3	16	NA	TGTGCCAGCAGCCAAGATAGGGCGGATTTTGGAAACACCATATATTTT	CASSQDRADFGNTIYF
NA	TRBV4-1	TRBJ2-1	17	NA	TGCGCCAGCAGCCATCCGGTTAGGCGAGGCTTTGTGGATGAGCAGTTCTTC	CASSHPVRRGFVDEQFF
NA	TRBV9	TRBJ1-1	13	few	TGTGCCAGCAGCGCCTACATAGGGGATATAGCTTTCTTT	CASSAYIGDIAFF
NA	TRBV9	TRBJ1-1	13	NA	TGTGCCACCTCCCTTACTGGGAACACTGAAGCTTTCTTT	CATSLTGNTEAFF
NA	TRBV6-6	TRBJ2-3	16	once	TGTGCCAGCAGTCCATGGAGGCCAGGGAACACAGATACGCAGTATTTT	CASSPWRPGNTDTQYF
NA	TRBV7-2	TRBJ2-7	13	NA	TGTGCCAGCAGCTTGGATGTATCCTACGAGCAGTACTTC	CASSLDVSYEQYF
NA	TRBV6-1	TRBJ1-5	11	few	TGTGCCAGCAGTGAAACGGGGTCCCAGCATTTT	CASSETGSQHF
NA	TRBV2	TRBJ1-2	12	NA	TGTGCCAGCAATTGGGGACCTAATGGCTACACCTTC	CASNWGPNGYTF
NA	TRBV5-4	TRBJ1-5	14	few	TGTGCCAGCAGCTCGGGTGGCGGGAATCAGCCCCAGCATTTT	CASSSGGGNQPQHF
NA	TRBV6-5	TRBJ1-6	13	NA	TGTGCCAGCAGTTACAGGGGTAATTCACCCCTCCACTTT	CASSYRGNSPLHF